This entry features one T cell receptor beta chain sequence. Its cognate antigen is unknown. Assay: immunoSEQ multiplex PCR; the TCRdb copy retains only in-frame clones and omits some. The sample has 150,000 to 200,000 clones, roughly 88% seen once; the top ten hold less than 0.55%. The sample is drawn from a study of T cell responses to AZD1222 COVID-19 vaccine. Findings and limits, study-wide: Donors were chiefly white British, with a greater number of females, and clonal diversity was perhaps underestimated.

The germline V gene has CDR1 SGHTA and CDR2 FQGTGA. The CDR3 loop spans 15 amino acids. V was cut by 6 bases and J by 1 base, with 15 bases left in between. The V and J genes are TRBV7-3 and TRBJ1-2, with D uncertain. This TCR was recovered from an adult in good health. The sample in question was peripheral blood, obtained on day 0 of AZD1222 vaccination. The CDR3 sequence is CASRSLPTGNYGYTF. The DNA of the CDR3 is TGTGCCAGCAGGTCCCTCCCGACCGGTAACTATGGCTACACCTTC.